This T cell receptor (beta chain) was profiled in a study of T cell repertoires in cytomegalovirus infection. About the research overall: The public TCR beta signatures pointed to both CMV infection and matching HLA type.

This clonotype was recorded at least ten times. What it recognizes is unknown. Findings and caveats of the study: Using cumulative public TCR beta family frequency, the authors identified those who carried CMV together with the relevant HLA.

There are 13 residues in the CDR3. The V gene lost 5 bases and the J gene lost 7 bases, with 11 bases spanning the gap. In germline, CDR1 is SEHNR, CDR2 FQNEAQ (reference sequence). MiXCR, applied by TCRdb to the reads, yields one record per CDR3 protein. The sample shows a few hundred thousand distinct CDR3 sequences, about a sixth of them seen only once. This chain connects TRBV7-9 to TRBJ2-2; possibly TRBD1 for D (5 bases). Material: PBMCs. This clonotype originated in a human donor in good health (CMV status not recorded). Some clones in this sample may be carry-over from other donors' samples. Here the CDR3 reads CASSGQGIGELFF. The CDR3 DNA follows: TGTGCCAGCAGCGGCCAGGGAATCGGGGAGCTGTTTTTT.